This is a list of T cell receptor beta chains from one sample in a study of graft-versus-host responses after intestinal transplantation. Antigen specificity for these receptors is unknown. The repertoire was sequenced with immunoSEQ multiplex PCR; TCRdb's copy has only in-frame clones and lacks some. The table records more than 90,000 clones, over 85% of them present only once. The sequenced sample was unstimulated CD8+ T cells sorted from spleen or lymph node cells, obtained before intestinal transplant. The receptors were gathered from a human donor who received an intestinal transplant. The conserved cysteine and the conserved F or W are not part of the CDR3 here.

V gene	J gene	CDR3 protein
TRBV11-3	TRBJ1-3	ASSLEGGAPKRNTIY
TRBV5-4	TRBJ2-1	ASRTGQGVYNEQF
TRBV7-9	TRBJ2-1	ASSFTSAETYNEQF
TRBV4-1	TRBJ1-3	ASSSLGVEAGNTIY
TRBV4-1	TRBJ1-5	ASSHYWAGVSYSNQPQH
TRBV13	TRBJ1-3	ASSPRVPGNTIY
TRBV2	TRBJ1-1	ASSESFTRGLNTEAF
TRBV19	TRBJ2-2	ASSMVSRGTGELF
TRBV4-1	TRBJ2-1	ASSQDQGAEQF
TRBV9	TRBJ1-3	ASSPERSGNTIY
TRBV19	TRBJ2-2	ASSIIISGAGELF
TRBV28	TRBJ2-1	ASSLLREAPNEQF
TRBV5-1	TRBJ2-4	ASSLGAVGKNIQY
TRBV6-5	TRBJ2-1	ASSYFDRAYNEQF
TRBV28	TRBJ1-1	ASSLRRQRGIMNTEAF
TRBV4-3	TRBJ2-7	ASSHLTSGGYEQY
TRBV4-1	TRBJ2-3	ASSHSLEAEYSTDTQY
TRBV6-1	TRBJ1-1	ASSGRAGGLNTEAF
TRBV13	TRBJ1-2	ASSLNSGGANYGYT
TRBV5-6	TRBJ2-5	ASSFPSGGETQY
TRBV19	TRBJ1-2	ASSAGQNYGYT
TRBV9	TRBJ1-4	ASSVSAGFAGENEKLF
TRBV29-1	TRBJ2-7	SVYGLAETYEQY
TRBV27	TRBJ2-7	ASSLDSTYEQY
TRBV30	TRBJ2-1	AWSELSSYNEQF
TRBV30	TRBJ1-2	ASDRGRVYGYT
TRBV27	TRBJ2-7	ASMSRSLSLGKY
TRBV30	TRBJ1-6	AWSLQGRNSPLH
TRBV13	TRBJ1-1	ASSPYSDRAFRVNTEAF
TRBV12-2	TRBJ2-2	ASRLFGTSGGNTGELF
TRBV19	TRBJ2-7	ASSPLAEPVYEQY
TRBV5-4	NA	ASSPGTQNKYEQY
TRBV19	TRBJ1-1	ASRTGDTEAF
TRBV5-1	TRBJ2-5	ASRTESGETQY
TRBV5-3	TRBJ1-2	ARSLGRGGGHGYT
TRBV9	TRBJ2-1	ASSVLGESSYNEQF